This TCR beta chain was captured by sequencing in a study of beta chain features in type 1 diabetes. Study at large: The patient and healthy donor groups were comparable for age, gender and cell yields. Cells sorted and examined across all samples totaled more than 95,000,000. Points from the study as a whole: Naive, central memory and Treg TCRB repertoires seemed to resemble each other more closely in patients than they did in healthy donors.

This CDR3 contains 15 residues. CDR1 is MNHEY, CDR2 SMNVEV, per germline (reference sequence). V lost 8 bases and J lost 0, with 17 bases in between. Turning to this clone: Antigen unknown.

Each population that was sorted was more than 95% pure. Expressed TCRB transcripts were sequenced because the isolated RNA had all been reverse transcribed beforehand. Produced via immunoSEQ multiplex PCR; TCRdb's table is partial and in-frame only. The table shows hundreds of thousands of clones, with roughly 30% occurring only once. The chain has TRBV27 and TRBJ2-7; D may be TRBD1 or TRBD2 (5 bases each). Sequences were obtained from naive CD4+ T cells from blood. The receptor was derived from a man younger than 30 in good health. The CDR3 sequence: CASVNTGPPSYEQYF. CDR3 DNA: TGTGCCAGCGTTAACACGGGACCCCCCTCCTACGAGCAGTACTTC.